Below are 13 T cell receptor beta chains sequenced from a single sample in a study of T cells in Graves' hyperthyroidism and ophthalmopathy. Amplification yielded TCR beta CDR3 regions, with RNA transcripts as the source. HTBI primers drove first-round RT-PCR of the TCR CDR3. TCRdb fed the multiplex PCR reads into MiXCR, producing one record per CDR3 protein. The profile shows around 300,000 distinct CDR3 sequences, about 13% of them singletons. The sample taken for sequencing was blood. The receptor set was obtained from a woman aged 35 to 49 with Graves' ophthalmopathy.

This clonotype occurred many times. J is TRBJ1-2 and V is TRBV27, with 8 bases fitting TRBD1. The germline CDR1 and CDR2 sequences are MNHEY and SMNVEV (reference sequence). The CDR3 has 15 residues. V lost 3 bases, J lost 4 bases, and 7 bases stayed unmatched. Here the CDR3 DNA reads TGTGCCAGCAGTTTTACAGGGGGACACACCTATGGCTACACCTTC. It yields the protein CASSFTGGHTYGYTF.

J is TRBJ1-2 and V is TRBV6-1; the match to TRBD1 covers 7 bases. The V gene end was trimmed by 6 bases and the J gene end by 13 bases; junction bases not matched to a gene: 5. The CDR3 is 10 amino acids. Germline CDR1 and CDR2: MNHNS and SASEGT. The DNA for the CDR3 is TGTGCCAGCAGAGAGACAGGGTTCACCTTC. Translated, it gives CASRETGFTF.

This clonotype was seen repeatedly, ten times or more. V usage is TRBV18 and J usage is TRBJ1-1; D not resolved. CDR3 size: 13 residues. V shed 10 bases and J shed 1 base, with 13 bases lying between them. Germline V CDR1 and CDR2: KGHSH, LQKENI. CDR3 amino acids: CATRSLWNTEAFF. The CDR3 DNA reads TGTGCCACCCGAAGTCTATGGAACACTGAAGCTTTCTTT.

This clonotype has just a few counts. The chain uses TRBV29-1 and TRBJ1-4; D perhaps matches TRBD1 (5 bases). The V and J ends lost 4 bases and 1 base respectively, with 13 bases between them. The CDR3 is 15 amino acids. The germline V gene encodes CDR1 SQVTM and CDR2 ANQGSEA. In nucleotides, the CDR3 is TGCAGCGTTGGGCCCGCCGGGGGAACTAATGAAAAACTGTTTTTT. This codes for CSVGPAGGTNEKLFF.

The chain combines TRBV3-1 with TRBJ1-2; D possibly corresponds to TRBD1 (6 bases). Trimming removed 5 bases from V and 6 bases from J, with 22 bases in between. This CDR3 spans 16 amino acids. The germline V gene encodes CDR1 LGHDT and CDR2 YNNKEL (reference sequence). The CDR3 reads CASSSNTGTSMNGYTF. The CDR3 nucleotides read TGTGCCAGCAGCTCAAATACAGGGACATCCATGAATGGCTACACCTTC.

This clonotype was counted at least ten times. The CDR3 protein is CASSLGTGPDTQYF. CDR3 sequence (DNA): TGTGCCAGCAGTTTAGGGACAGGGCCCGATACGCAGTATTTT. The rearrangement links TRBV28 to TRBJ2-3; 9 bases are a match to TRBD1. Germline V lookup: CDR1 MDHEN, CDR2 SYDVKM. This CDR3 has 14 amino acids. V trimming: 2 bases; J trimming: 6 bases; junction bases outside the gene matches: 3.

This chain links TRBV30 with TRBJ2-7, with 7 nucleotides matching TRBD2. The CDR3 has 15 residues. Trimming cost V 3 bases and J 5 bases; bases outside gene matches: 13. Germline V gives CDR1 GTSNPN, CDR2 SVGIG (reference sequence). The CDR3 spells CAWRPKWRETHEQYF. The CDR3 DNA is TGTGCCTGGAGACCCAAGTGGCGGGAGACCCACGAGCAGTACTTC.

This clonotype was picked up many times. The rearrangement links TRBV12-3 or TRBV12-4 to TRBJ2-1; D possibly corresponds to TRBD1 (5 bases). The V end lost 2 bases, the J end lost 3 bases, and 14 bases lay between the germline ends. This CDR3 spans 16 amino acids. The CDR3 loop is CASSLRTTYRYNEQFF. The CDR3, as DNA: TGTGCCAGCAGTTTAAGGACAACTTACCGCTACAATGAGCAGTTCTTC.

This clonotype occurred a few times. The J gene is TRBJ2-2, the V gene TRBV5-1, with 7 bases fitting TRBD2. The CDR3 has 14 amino acids. Germline lookup yields CDR1 SGHRS and CDR2 YFSETQ. V gave up 2 bases and J gave up 3 bases; unmatched junction bases: 1. The CDR3 DNA reads TGCGCCAGCAGCTTTGCGGGGGACACCGGGGAGCTGTTTTTT. Encoded protein: CASSFAGDTGELFF.

In its sample, this clonotype was seen many times. The genes are TRBV28 and TRBJ2-5; D is unresolved. The germline CDR1 and CDR2 sequences are MDHEN and SYDVKM. The CDR3 is made up of 10 amino acids. V dropped 8 bases and J dropped 4 bases, with 5 bases sitting between them. The CDR3: CASASETQYF. CDR3 nucleotide sequence: TGTGCCAGCGCGTCAGAGACCCAGTACTTC.

This clonotype has at least ten counts. J is TRBJ2-7 and V is TRBV6-2 or TRBV6-3, with D tentatively TRBD2 (5 bases). The CDR3 totals 15 residues. V lost 6 bases and J 4 bases, leaving 19 bases between the germline ends. Germline V lookup: CDR1 MNHEY, CDR2 SVGEGT. CDR3 nucleotide sequence: TGTGCCAGCAGCAACGGGATCAATACGGGGTACGAGCAGTACTTC. It translates to CASSNGINTGYEQYF.

This clonotype has more than one count but fewer than ten. This sequence joins TRBV19 and TRBJ1-5, with TRBD1 identical over 7 bases. The CDR3 is made up of 14 amino acids. CDR1 and CDR2 (germline): LNHDA, SQIVND (reference sequence). The V and J ends lost 7 bases and 6 bases, in that order; junction bases with no gene match: 9. CDR3: CASKTTGLGQPQHF. CDR3 in DNA: TGTGCCAGTAAAACGACAGGGTTGGGTCAGCCCCAGCATTTT.

This clonotype was seen at least ten times. The CDR3 is CASSPNGLNTEAFF. The CDR3 bases are TGTGCCAGCAGCCCTAACGGGCTGAACACTGAAGCTTTCTTT. This rearrangement joins TRBV13 to TRBJ1-1; unclear D gene. Trimming took 5 bases from V and 0 from J, leaving 10 bases between them. The CDR3 loop spans 14 amino acids. Germline V gives CDR1 PRHDT, CDR2 FYEKMQ (reference sequence).